The clone carrying this TCR beta chain was picked up one time. During active infection, Seattle patients enrolled and were then monitored through disease. The sample comes from a study of blood T cell repertoires in COVID-19. Per the germline V gene, CDR1 is LGHDT and CDR2 is YNNKEL (reference sequence). V was cut by 6 bases and J by 3 bases, with 12 bases left in between. There are 13 residues in the CDR3. TCRdb keeps only in-frame clones here, not all; method: immunoSEQ multiplex PCR. Seen here are 450,000 or so clones, 75% to 90% observed once, and the top ten hold about 0.91%. This TCR was sampled from a man between 18 and 29 years old with COVID-19, enrolled during active disease. The chain recombines TRBV3-1 (or the pseudogene TRBV3-2) with TRBJ2-7, with D possibly TRBD2 on 5 matching bases. Sequenced material: peripheral blood. CDR3 sequence reads: CASRNSRGYEQYF. The CDR3 DNA is TGTGCCAGCAGAAACTCTCGGGGCTACGAGCAGTACTTC.